What follows describes a single T cell receptor beta chain. Its specificity is unknown. Nashville, Tennessee was home to all donors, each a Caucasian adult. The data were taken from a study of shared clonotypes between healthy human individuals. About the research overall: Aged between 18 and 49, the donors were a couple of women and a few men. The study, taken as a whole, reports: The study found about 5% of naive CD4 clonotypes shared across a few donors.

There are 15 residues in the CDR3. Per the germline V gene, CDR1 is LNHDA and CDR2 is SQIVND (reference sequence). Trimming removed 7 bases from V and 2 bases from J, with 16 bases in between. Genomic DNA of every subset was divided equally among multiple immunoSEQ plates. Assay: immunoSEQ multiplex PCR; the TCRdb copy retains only in-frame clones and omits some. The data hold 1.6 million or so clones, with around 97% observed a single time. The clonotype originates from a man younger than 40 in good health. The chain has TRBV19 and TRBJ2-3; the D is unclear. The specimen was naive CD4+ T cells sorted from blood. The subset was: CD45RA+ positively selected. CDR3 sequence reads: CASNPNSPHTDTQYF. The CDR3, as DNA: TGTGCCAGTAACCCGAACAGCCCACACACAGATACGCAGTATTTT.